The rows below give T cell receptor beta chains drawn from one sample of a study of sequential checkpoint blockade in melanoma. Assay used: immunoSEQ multiplex PCR; TCRdb lists only in-frame clones, some missing. The profile shows about 7,900 clones, about 20% of them singletons. The sample here was tumor tissue (inferred from file names), taken from a patient given nivolumab and ipilimumab in sequence. These receptors came from a human donor with melanoma. CDR3s include the opening cysteine and the closing phenylalanine or tryptophan. D genes are given only for firm matches. Rows may omit the clone size; those that give it use once, few, many or a size class.

clone_size	d_call	v_call	j_call	cdr3_nt	cdr3_aa
few	TRBD2	TRBV9	TRBJ2-3	TGTGCCAGCAGCCCCCGGGCTAGCGGGAGTTTAGATACGCAGTATTTT	CASSPRASGSLDTQYF
medium-sized	.	TRBV6-8	TRBJ2-4	TGTGCCAGCAGTTACCACGGAGGCGTAGCCAAAAACATTCAGTACTTC	CASSYHGGVAKNIQYF
medium-sized	.	TRBV11-3	TRBJ1-2	TGTGCCAGCAGCTTAGATTACGGGACGCAGGGATATGGCTACACCTTC	CASSLDYGTQGYGYTF
few	.	TRBV6-8	TRBJ2-2	TGTGCCAGCAGTTACTCGCGACGGAACACCGGGGAGCTGTTTTTT	CASSYSRRNTGELFF
.	.	TRBV29-1	TRBJ1-5	TGCAGCGTCCCCGCCTGGAGAGAAAATCAGCCCCAGCATTTT	CSVPAWRENQPQHF
.	TRBD2	TRBV19	TRBJ2-3	TGTGCCAGTAGGCCCCCACGACTAGCGGGGGCACTAACAGATACGCAGTATTTT	CASRPPRLAGALTDTQYF
.	TRBD2	TRBV19	TRBJ2-1	TGTGCCAGTAGTCCTTGGACTAGCGGGAACAATGAGCAGTTCTTC	CASSPWTSGNNEQFF
.	.	TRBV29-1	TRBJ1-2	TGCAGCGTTGAAGAGCCTGTCAGCCGAGGGGGCTACACCTTC	CSVEEPVSRGGYTF
few	TRBD1	TRBV11-3	TRBJ1-1	TGTGCCAGCAGCGTACAGGGGGCGGGGGGTACTGAAGCTTTCTTT	CASSVQGAGGTEAFF
once	.	TRBV18	TRBJ1-4	TGTGCCAGCTCACCAGAGGTCATAATGAGGGAAGGGGAAAAACTGTTTTTT	CASSPEVIMREGEKLFF
few	TRBD2	TRBV23-1	TRBJ2-1	TGCGCCAGCAGCCAAGCCGCTCTTTTAGCGGGGGGGCCGGATGAGCAGTTCTTC	CASSQAALLAGGPDEQFF
few	.	TRBV19	TRBJ2-3	TGTGCCAGTAGTCCTAGCACAGATACGCAGTATTTT	CASSPSTDTQYF
.	.	TRBV7-8	TRBJ1-1	TGTGCCAGCAGCTTTGGAGGGAGGACTGAAGCTTTCTTT	CASSFGGRTEAFF
once	.	TRBV19	TRBJ2-7	TGTGCCAGTAGCACACCGTCCGAGCAGTACTTC	CASSTPSEQYF
.	.	TRBV25-1	TRBJ2-7	TGTGCCAGCAGCCCTAGGGCCAGGGGATACGAGCAGTACTTC	CASSPRARGYEQYF
.	.	TRBV6-8	TRBJ2-7	TGTGCCAGCAAAAGAAAACGTTCCCAGGGCATCTACGAGCAGTACTTC	CASKRKRSQGIYEQYF
.	TRBD1	TRBV6-8	TRBJ2-3	TGTGCCATCAGGGCGACAGGGCGCACAGATACGCAGTATTTT	CAIRATGRTDTQYF
few	.	TRBV19	TRBJ2-4	TGTGCCAGTAGTATAGTGTCGCGACTACCGGATCGAGCCAAAAACATTCAGTACTTC	CASSIVSRLPDRAKNIQYF
.	.	TRBV6-8	TRBJ1-6	TGTGCCAGCAGTTACCTGGCCCCCTCTACACCCCTCCACTTT	CASSYLAPSTPLHF
.	.	TRBV6-8	TRBJ1-3	TGTGCCAGCAGTTACCCGGGCCTCTCTGGAAACACCATATATTTT	CASSYPGLSGNTIYF
few	.	TRBV6-8	TRBJ2-1	TGTGCCAGCGGGGACGCCCGGGATCCCTACAATGAGCAGTTCTTC	CASGDARDPYNEQFF
.	TRBD1	TRBV9	TRBJ1-5	TGTGCCAGCAGCGTAGGGGGACAGGGGGATCAGCCCCAGCATTTT	CASSVGGQGDQPQHF
.	.	TRBV6-8	TRBJ2-3	TGTGCCAGCAATCCCAGCATCGGCGGGATCCCCGCGACGCAGTATTTT	CASNPSIGGIPATQYF
.	TRBD2	TRBV5-1	TRBJ2-7	TGCGCCAGCAGCATGGACCCAGCGGGAGTGGGGGAGCAGTACTTC	CASSMDPAGVGEQYF
.	TRBD1	TRBV11-3	TRBJ2-1	TGTGCCAGCAGCAGATCAGGGACAGTTCTAAATGAGCAGTTCTTC	CASSRSGTVLNEQFF